This T cell receptor (beta chain) was profiled in a study of blood T cell repertoires in COVID-19. V shed 5 bases and J 2 bases; nucleotides not matched to a gene: 2. Germline CDR1 SGHTA, CDR2 FQGTGA. The CDR3 loop spans 15 amino acids. The assay was immunoSEQ multiplex PCR, and TCRdb's table has in-frame clones only and misses some. The data hold about 230,000 clones, with around four fifths observed a single time. This TCR came from a woman aged 70-85 years with active or convalescent COVID-19. The chain links TRBV7-3 to TRBJ2-1; 11 bases fit TRBD2. The source material was peripheral blood. CDR3 protein: CASSASGGTYNEQFF. The CDR3 bases are TGTGCCAGCAGCGCTAGCGGGGGGACCTACAATGAGCAGTTCTTC. Variable domain in full (rest from reference TRBV7-3 and TRBJ2-1): GAGVSQTPSNKVTEKGKYVELRCDPISGHTALYWYRQSLGQGPEFLIYFQGTGAADDSGLPNDRFFAVRPEGSVSTLKIQRTERGDSAVYLCASSASGGTYNEQFFGPGTRLTVL.